The 7 T cell receptor beta chains below come from one sample, sequenced in a study of blood T cell repertoires in COVID-19. Generated by immunoSEQ multiplex PCR, the TCRdb table keeps only in-frame clones and is missing some. Seen here are 140,000 to 150,000 clones, 65% to 80% observed once, and the top ten hold 3.5% to 4.5%. What was sequenced was peripheral blood. The source is a man aged 55 to 69 with acute or convalescent COVID-19.

The chain combines TRBV5-1 with TRBJ2-7; D is uncertain. Looked up from germline, CDR1 is SGHRS and CDR2 is YFSETQ. The CDR3 loop spans 12 amino acids. With 0 bases removed from V and 5 bases from J, the gap between germline ends came to 6 bases. As DNA, the CDR3 is TGCGCCAGCAGCTTGGTGTCTGACGAGCAGTACTTC. Its protein product is CASSLVSDEQYF.

The chain has TRBV7-9 and TRBJ2-7; D is possibly TRBD1 (6 bases). The CDR3 sequence is 14 residues long. The ends were cut back, 5 bases at V and 3 bases at J, with 14 bases in the middle. The germline V gene encodes CDR1 SEHNR and CDR2 FQNEAQ (reference sequence). The DNA for the CDR3 is TGTGCCAGCAGCGCGGACAGTACCCTCTACGAGCAGTACTTC. Translating it yields CASSADSTLYEQYF.

This clone was recorded only once. The genes are TRBV5-6 and TRBJ2-3; 11 bases match TRBD2. Germline V gene lookup returns CDR1 SGHDT and CDR2 YYEEEE. The CDR3 consists of 16 residues. Germline trimming cut 1 base from V and 6 bases from J; bases unmatched to any gene: 7. The CDR3 loop is CASSLRSGRASDTQYF. Here the CDR3 DNA reads TGTGCCAGCAGCTTGCGTAGCGGGAGGGCCTCGGATACGCAGTATTTT.

V gene TRBV7-3 combines with J gene TRBJ2-6, with TRBD2 matching 12 bases. Germline lookup yields CDR1 SGHTA and CDR2 FQGTGA. Trimming at V came to 5 bases and at J to 0 bases, leaving 5 bases not matched to a gene. This CDR3 region has 18 residues. The CDR3 loop reads CASSPLAGGSSGANVLTF. The CDR3 DNA follows: TGTGCCAGCAGCCCACTAGCGGGAGGTTCCTCTGGGGCCAACGTCCTGACTTTC.

The rearrangement uses TRBV6-5 and TRBJ2-3, with 7 bases lining up with TRBD1. The germline V gene has CDR1 MNHEY and CDR2 SVGAGI. This CDR3 is built from 15 residues. After removal of 2 bases from V and 2 bases from J, the junction contained 4 bases not matched to a gene. CDR3 sequence: CASSYLGTATDTQYF. CDR3 nucleotides: TGTGCCAGCAGTTACCTTGGGACAGCCACAGATACGCAGTATTTT.

This chain joins TRBV5-1 and TRBJ2-1; 11 nucleotides agree with TRBD2. Germline-derived CDR1 and CDR2 are SGHRS and YFSETQ. The ends lost 2 bases at V and 9 bases at J; junction bases unmatched: 10. This CDR3 has 16 residues. The CDR3 bases are TGCGCCAGCAGCTTAACCTTGACTAGCGGGACGTTTGAGCAGTTCTTC. Amino acid sequence: CASSLTLTSGTFEQFF.

The CDR3 DNA sequence: TGTGCCATCAAAGGGACAGAGGCCTATGGCTACACCTTC. Its protein is CAIKGTEAYGYTF. The chain couples TRBV10-3 to TRBJ1-2; TRBD1 aligns across 7 bases. The V segment lost 7 bases and the J segment 4 bases; nucleotides outside the gene matches: 6. This CDR3 comprises 13 residues. Germline V gives CDR1 ENHRY, CDR2 SYGVKD.